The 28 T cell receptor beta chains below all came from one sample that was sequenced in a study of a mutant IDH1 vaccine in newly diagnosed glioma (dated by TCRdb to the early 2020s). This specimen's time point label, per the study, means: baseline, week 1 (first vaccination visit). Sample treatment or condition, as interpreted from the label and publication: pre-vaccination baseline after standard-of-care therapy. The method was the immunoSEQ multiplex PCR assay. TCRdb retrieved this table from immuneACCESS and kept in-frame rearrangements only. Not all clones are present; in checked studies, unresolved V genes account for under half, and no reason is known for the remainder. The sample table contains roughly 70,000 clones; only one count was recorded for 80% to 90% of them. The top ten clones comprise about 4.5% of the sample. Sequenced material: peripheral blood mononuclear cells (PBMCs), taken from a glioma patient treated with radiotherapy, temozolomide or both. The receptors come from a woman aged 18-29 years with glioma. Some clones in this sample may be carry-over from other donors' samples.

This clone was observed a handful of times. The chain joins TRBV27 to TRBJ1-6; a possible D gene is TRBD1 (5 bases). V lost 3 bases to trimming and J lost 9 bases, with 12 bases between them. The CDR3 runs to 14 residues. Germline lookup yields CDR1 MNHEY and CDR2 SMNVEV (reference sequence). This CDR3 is CASSLKGWGSPLHF. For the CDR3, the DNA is TGTGCCAGCAGTTTGAAGGGGTGGGGTTCACCCCTCCACTTT.

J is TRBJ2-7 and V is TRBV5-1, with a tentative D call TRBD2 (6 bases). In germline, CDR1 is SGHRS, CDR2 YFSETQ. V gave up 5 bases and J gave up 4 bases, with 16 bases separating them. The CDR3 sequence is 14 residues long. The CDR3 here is CASSPEGNSYEQYF. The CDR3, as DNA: TGCGCCAGCAGTCCGGAGGGGAACTCGTACGAGCAGTACTTC.

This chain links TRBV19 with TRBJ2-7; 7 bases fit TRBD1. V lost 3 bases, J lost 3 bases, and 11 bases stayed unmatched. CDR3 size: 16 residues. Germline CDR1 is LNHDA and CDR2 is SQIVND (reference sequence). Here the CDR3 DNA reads TGTGCCAGTAGTATTCAACCTCCGGGACAGTACTACGAGCAGTACTTC. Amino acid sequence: CASSIQPPGQYYEQYF.

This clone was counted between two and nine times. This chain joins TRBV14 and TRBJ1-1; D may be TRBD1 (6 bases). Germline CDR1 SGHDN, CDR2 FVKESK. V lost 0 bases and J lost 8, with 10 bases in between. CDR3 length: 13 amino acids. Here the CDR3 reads CASSQDWTVEAFF. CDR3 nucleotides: TGTGCCAGCAGCCAAGATTGGACAGTAGAAGCTTTCTTT.

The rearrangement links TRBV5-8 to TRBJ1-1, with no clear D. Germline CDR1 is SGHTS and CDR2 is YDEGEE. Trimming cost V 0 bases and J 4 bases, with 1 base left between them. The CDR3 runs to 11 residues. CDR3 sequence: CASSLATEAFF. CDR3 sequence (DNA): TGTGCCAGCAGCTTGGCCACTGAAGCTTTCTTT.

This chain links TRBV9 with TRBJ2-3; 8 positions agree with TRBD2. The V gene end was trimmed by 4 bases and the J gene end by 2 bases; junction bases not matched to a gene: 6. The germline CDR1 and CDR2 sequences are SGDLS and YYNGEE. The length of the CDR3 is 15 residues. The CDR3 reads CASSQGLAFTDTQYF. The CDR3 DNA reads TGTGCCAGCAGCCAAGGACTAGCCTTCACAGATACGCAGTATTTT. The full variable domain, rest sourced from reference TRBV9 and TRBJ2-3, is DSGVTQTPKHLITATGQRVTLRCSPRSGDLSVYWYQQSLDQGLQFLIQYYNGEERAKGNILERFSAQQFPDLHSELNLSSLELGDSALYFCASSQGLAFTDTQYFGPGTRLTVL.

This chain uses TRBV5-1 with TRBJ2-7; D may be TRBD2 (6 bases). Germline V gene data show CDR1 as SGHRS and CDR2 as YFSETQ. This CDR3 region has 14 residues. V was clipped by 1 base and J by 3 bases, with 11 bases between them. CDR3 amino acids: CASSLMAGFYEQYF. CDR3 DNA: TGCGCCAGCAGCTTGATGGCGGGGTTCTACGAGCAGTACTTC.

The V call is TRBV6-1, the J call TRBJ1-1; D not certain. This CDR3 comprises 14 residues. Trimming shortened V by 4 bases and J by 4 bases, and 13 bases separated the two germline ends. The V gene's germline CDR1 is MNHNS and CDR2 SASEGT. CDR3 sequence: CASSGGWEATEAFF. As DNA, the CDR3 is TGTGCCAGCAGTGGAGGTTGGGAGGCCACTGAAGCTTTCTTT.

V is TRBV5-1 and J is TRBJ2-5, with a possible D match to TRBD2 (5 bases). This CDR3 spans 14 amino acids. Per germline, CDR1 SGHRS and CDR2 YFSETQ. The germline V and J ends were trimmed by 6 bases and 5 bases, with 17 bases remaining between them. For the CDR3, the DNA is TGCGCCAGCACCTCGGGAAAGGTTAGGGAGACCCAGTACTTC. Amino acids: CASTSGKVRETQYF.

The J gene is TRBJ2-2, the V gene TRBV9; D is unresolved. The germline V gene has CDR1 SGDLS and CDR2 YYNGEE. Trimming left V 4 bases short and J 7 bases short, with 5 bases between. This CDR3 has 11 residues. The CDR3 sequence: CASSTNGELFF. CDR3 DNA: TGTGCCAGCAGCACAAACGGGGAGCTGTTTTTT.

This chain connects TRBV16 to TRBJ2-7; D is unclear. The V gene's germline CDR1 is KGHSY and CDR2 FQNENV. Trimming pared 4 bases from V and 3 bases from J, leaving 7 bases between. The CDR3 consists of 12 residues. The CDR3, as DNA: TGTGCCAGCAGCCGCCTCTACTACGAGCAGTACTTC. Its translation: CASSRLYYEQYF.

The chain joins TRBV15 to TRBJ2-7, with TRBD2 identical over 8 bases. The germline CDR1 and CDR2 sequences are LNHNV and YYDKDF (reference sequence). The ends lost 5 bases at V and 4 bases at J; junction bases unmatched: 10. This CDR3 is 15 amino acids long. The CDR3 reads CATSLRGGLGYEQYF. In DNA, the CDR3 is TGTGCCACCAGCCTAAGAGGGGGACTAGGGTACGAGCAGTACTTC.

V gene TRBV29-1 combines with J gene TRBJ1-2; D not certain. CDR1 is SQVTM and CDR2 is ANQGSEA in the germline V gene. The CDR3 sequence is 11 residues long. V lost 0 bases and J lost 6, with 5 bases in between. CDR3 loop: CSVEERHGYTF. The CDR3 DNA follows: TGCAGCGTTGAAGAACGACATGGCTACACCTTC.

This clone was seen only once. The CDR3 DNA is TGTGCCACCAGCAAATTTCCAGGGGCACCCCTCCACTTT. This translates into CATSKFPGAPLHF. The chain joins TRBV15 to TRBJ1-6; TRBD1 is a possible D gene (6 bases). V was trimmed by 4 bases and J by 11 bases, leaving 12 bases between them. The germline V gene encodes CDR1 LNHNV and CDR2 YYDKDF (reference sequence). The CDR3 consists of 13 residues.

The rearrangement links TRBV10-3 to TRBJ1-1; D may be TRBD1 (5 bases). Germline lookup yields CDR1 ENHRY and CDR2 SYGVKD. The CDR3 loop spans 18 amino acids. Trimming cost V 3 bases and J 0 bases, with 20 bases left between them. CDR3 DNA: TGTGCCATCAGTGATGTGATTAGTATGGGGGTGATGAACACTGAAGCTTTCTTT. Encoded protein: CAISDVISMGVMNTEAFF.

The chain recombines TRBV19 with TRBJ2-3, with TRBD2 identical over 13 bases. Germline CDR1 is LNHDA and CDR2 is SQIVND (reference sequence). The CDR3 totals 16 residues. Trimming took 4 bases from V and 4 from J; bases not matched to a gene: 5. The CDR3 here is CASSTSTSGGSDTQYF. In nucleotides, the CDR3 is TGTGCCAGTAGTACCTCGACTAGCGGGGGGTCAGATACGCAGTATTTT.

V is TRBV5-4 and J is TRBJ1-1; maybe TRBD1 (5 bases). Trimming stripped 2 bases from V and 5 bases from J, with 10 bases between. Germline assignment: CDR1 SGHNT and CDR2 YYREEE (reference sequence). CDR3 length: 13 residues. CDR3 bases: TGTGCCAGCAGCTTAGGATCAGGGACTGAAGCTTTCTTT. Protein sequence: CASSLGSGTEAFF. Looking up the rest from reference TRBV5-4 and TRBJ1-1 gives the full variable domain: ETGVTQSPTHLIKTRGQQVTLRCSSQSGHNTVSWYQQALGQGPQFIFQYYREEENGRGNFPPRFSGLQFPNYSSELNVNALELDDSALYLCASSLGSGTEAFFGQGTRLTVV.

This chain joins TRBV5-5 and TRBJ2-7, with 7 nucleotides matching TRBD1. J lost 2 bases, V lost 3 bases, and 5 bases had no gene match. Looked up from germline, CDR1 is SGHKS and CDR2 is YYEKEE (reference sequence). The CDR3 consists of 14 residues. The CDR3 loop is CASSSPGQPYEQYF. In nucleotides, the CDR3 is TGTGCCAGCAGCTCCCCGGGACAGCCCTACGAGCAGTACTTC.

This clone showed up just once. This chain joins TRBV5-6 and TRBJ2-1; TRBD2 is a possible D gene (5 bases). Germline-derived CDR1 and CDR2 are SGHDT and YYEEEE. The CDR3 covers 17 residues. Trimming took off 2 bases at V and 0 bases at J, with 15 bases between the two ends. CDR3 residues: CASSFYRGLLSYNEQFF. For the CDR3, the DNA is TGTGCCAGCAGCTTTTATCGAGGGTTACTCTCCTACAATGAGCAGTTCTTC.

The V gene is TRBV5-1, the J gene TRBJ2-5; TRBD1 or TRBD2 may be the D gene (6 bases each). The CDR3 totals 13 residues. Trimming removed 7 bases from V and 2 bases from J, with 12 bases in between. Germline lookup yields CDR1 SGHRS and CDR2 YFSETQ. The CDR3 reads CASGGGPQETQYF. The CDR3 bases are TGCGCCAGCGGAGGGGGGCCTCAAGAGACCCAGTACTTC.

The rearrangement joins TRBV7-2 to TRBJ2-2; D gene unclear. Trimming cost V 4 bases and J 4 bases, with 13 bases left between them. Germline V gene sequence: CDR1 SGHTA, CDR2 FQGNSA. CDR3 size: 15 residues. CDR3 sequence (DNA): TGTGCCAGCAGCTCTCGGCCGCGAGGCACCGGGGAGCTGTTTTTT. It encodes CASSSRPRGTGELFF.

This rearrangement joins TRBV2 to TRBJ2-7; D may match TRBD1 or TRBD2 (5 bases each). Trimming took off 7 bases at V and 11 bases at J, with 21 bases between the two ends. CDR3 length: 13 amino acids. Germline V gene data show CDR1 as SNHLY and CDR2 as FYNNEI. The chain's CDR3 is CASTGLGAPGEYF. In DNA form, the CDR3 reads TGTGCCAGCACCGGGTTAGGGGCCCCCGGGGAGTACTTC.

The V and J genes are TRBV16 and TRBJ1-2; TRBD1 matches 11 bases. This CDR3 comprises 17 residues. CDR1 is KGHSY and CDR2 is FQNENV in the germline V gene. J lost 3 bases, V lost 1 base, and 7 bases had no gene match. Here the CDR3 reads CASSQYSGTGGYYGYTF. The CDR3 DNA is TGTGCCAGCAGCCAATATTCAGGGACAGGGGGATACTATGGCTACACCTTC.

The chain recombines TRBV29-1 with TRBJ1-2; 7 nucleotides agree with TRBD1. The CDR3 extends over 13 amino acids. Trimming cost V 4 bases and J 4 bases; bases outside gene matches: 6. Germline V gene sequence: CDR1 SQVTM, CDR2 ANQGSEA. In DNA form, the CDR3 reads TGCAGCGTTGCTTGGGACAGAGGCTATGGCTACACCTTC. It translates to CSVAWDRGYGYTF. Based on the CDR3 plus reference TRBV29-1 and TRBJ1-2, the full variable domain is SAVISQKPSRDICQRGTSLTIQCQVDSQVTMMFWYRQQPGQSLTLIATANQGSEATYESGFVIDKFPISRPNLTFSTLTVSNMSPEDSSIYLCSVAWDRGYGYTFGSGTRLTVV.

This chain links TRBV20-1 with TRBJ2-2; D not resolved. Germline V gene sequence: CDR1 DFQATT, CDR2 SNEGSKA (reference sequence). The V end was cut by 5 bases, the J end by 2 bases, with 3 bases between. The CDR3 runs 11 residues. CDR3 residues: CSAVNTGELFF. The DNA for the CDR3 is TGCAGTGCTGTAAACACCGGGGAGCTGTTTTTT.

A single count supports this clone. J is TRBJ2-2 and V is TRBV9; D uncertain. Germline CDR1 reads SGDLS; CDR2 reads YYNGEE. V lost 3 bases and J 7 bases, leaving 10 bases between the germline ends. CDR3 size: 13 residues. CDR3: CASSAPSNGELFF. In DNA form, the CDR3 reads TGTGCCAGCAGCGCCCCCTCTAACGGGGAGCTGTTTTTT.

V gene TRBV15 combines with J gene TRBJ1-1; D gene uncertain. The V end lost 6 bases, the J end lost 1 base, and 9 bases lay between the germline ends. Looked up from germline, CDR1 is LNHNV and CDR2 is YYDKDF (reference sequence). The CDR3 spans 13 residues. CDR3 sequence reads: CATREGGNTEAFF. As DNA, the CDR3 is TGTGCCACCAGGGAGGGAGGGAACACTGAAGCTTTCTTT.

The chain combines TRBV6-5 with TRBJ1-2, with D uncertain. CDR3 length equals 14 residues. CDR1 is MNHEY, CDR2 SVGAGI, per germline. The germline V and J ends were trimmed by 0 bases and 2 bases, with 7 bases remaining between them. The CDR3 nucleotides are TGTGCCAGCAGTTACTCCGAGGCAAACTATGGCTACACCTTC. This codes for CASSYSEANYGYTF.